The T cell receptor beta chain under discussion was sequenced for a study of T cell responses to AZD1222 COVID-19 vaccine. Study results and limitations: Spike-specific TCR breadth and depth grew following two AZD1222 doses.

Profiled with immunoSEQ multiplex PCR; TCRdb holds only in-frame clones, not every one. Of some 120,000 clones in the sample, roughly 91% were seen once. About this clone itself: As yet, its antigen is unknown.

The CDR3 is made up of 12 amino acids. Looked up from germline, CDR1 is SGHTA and CDR2 is FQGNSA. V was pared by 5 bases and J by 6 bases, with 1 base of the junction left unmatched. The source was peripheral blood, collected on day 0 of AZD1222 vaccination. The sequence was obtained from an adult in good health. The gene calls are TRBV7-2 and TRBJ2-3, with TRBD1 identical over 8 bases. The DNA for the CDR3 is TGTGCCAGCAGCAGGGACAGGGATACGCAGTATTTT. It translates to CASSRDRDTQYF.